Presented here are 9 T cell receptor beta chains from one specimen sequenced in a study of OX40 agonist ivuxolimab in advanced cancers. Receptors were amplified or captured by the immunoSEQ multiplex PCR assay. In TCRdb, the immuneACCESS table is reduced to in-frame sequences with V and J assigned. These tables do not hold every clone; where another copy was compared, an unresolved V gene accounts for under half, and the others remain unexplained. The sample table shows approximately 19,000 clones, and 65% to 90% are seen once. 20% to 25% of the sample belongs to the ten largest clones. The material sequenced was CD4+ or CD8+ T cells sorted from blood, taken in a trial of the OX40 agonist ivuxolimab. These receptors were collected from an adult with an advanced solid tumor such as melanoma, head and neck, liver or kidney cancer.

The chain uses TRBV7-9 and TRBJ2-7, with TRBD2 identical over 7 bases. The CDR3 is made up of 13 amino acids. The V segment lost 5 bases and the J segment 9 bases; nucleotides outside the gene matches: 10. CDR1 and CDR2 (germline): SEHNR, FQNEAQ (reference sequence). In nucleotides, the CDR3 is TGTGCCAGCAGCCCCCGGGAGGCCCCAAGGCAGTACTTC. Its translation: CASSPREAPRQYF.

This clone is medium-sized (0.01 to 0.1%). The chain joins TRBV27 to TRBJ2-5; maybe TRBD2 (5 bases). Germline V CDR1 and CDR2: MNHEY, SMNVEV (reference sequence). CDR3 size: 13 residues. Trimming stripped 3 bases from V and 5 bases from J, with 10 bases between. CDR3 nucleotides: TGTGCCAGCAGTTTTTATAGGGAGGAGACCCAGTACTTC. Translated, it gives CASSFYREETQYF.

This clone ranks as medium-sized (0.01 to 0.1%). This chain joins TRBV19 and TRBJ2-7; D not resolved. The CDR3 is 14 amino acids. From germline, CDR1 is LNHDA and CDR2 SQIVND (reference sequence). Between the trimmed V and J ends, which lost 5 bases and 3 bases, there was a span of 14 bases. CDR3 sequence reads: CASSPYEELYEQYF. In nucleotides, the CDR3 is TGTGCCAGTAGTCCATACGAGGAGCTCTACGAGCAGTACTTC.

J is TRBJ1-1 and V is TRBV19, with D possibly being TRBD1 (5 bases). V lost 10 bases to trimming and J lost 4 bases, with 19 bases between them. The CDR3 is made up of 14 amino acids. In germline, CDR1 is LNHDA, CDR2 SQIVND (reference sequence). CDR3 coding DNA: TGTGCCATATCACTTGGGGGAGAGATCACTGAAGCTTTCTTT. Protein sequence: CAISLGGEITEAFF.

Here the CDR3 DNA reads TGTGCAAGTGGAAACTCCTACAATGAGCAGTTCTTC. This codes for CASGNSYNEQFF. The genes are TRBV27 and TRBJ2-1; no reliable D call. CDR3 length: 12 amino acids. From germline, CDR1 is MNHEY and CDR2 SMNVEV (reference sequence).

The chain carries TRBV7-9 and TRBJ1-4; 7 positions agree with TRBD1. The CDR3 covers 15 residues. Germline V gene sequence: CDR1 SEHNR, CDR2 FQNEAQ (reference sequence). Trimming removed 5 bases from V and 1 base from J; junction bases left unmatched: 4. The DNA for the CDR3 is TGTGCCAGCAGCACACGACAGGGAACTAATGAAAAACTGTTTTTT. Its protein is CASSTRQGTNEKLFF.

The chain has TRBV6-8 and TRBJ2-6; 10 bases map to TRBD1. The V segment lost 0 bases and the J segment 0 bases; nucleotides outside the gene matches: 2. The CDR3 covers 18 residues. Germline CDR1 is MNHGY and CDR2 is SAAAGT. The CDR3 bases are TGTGCCAGCAGTTACTCCAGGACAGGGGGCTCTGGGGCCAACGTCCTGACTTTC. Encoded protein: CASSYSRTGGSGANVLTF.

The chain combines TRBV19 with TRBJ2-5; D is possibly TRBD1 (5 bases). TRBJ2-7 explains the end of the DNA better; the J call may be wrong. This CDR3 is built from 14 residues. Germline CDR1 and CDR2: LNHDA and SQIVND (reference sequence). CDR3 in amino acids: CASSVTDYSYEQYF. CDR3 DNA: TGTGCCAGTAGTGTGACAGATTACTCCTACGAGCAGTACTTC.

The chain uses TRBV28 and TRBJ1-1; possible D gene TRBD1, 6 bases. The germline gives CDR1 MDHEN, CDR2 SYDVKM. Between the trimmed V and J ends, which lost 6 bases and 0 bases, there was a span of 17 bases. The CDR3 is made up of 16 amino acids. The CDR3 DNA follows: TGTGCCAGCAGGTGGGAATTAGGACAGATGAACACTGAAGCTTTCTTT. This encodes CASRWELGQMNTEAFF.